This is a list of T cell receptor beta chains from one sample in a study of CD4 T cells in relation to SARS-CoV-2 and coronaviruses. Profiled with immunoSEQ multiplex PCR; TCRdb holds only in-frame clones, not every one. This table holds about 36,000 clones, 77% found once. Their antigen targets remain unknown. Sample: memory CD4+ T cells from PBMCs, cultured in vitro. These receptors were collected from an adult with COVID-19. Both conserved end residues are part of each CDR3. The order of the fields is D gene, V gene, clone size, J gene, CDR3 DNA, CDR3 protein. D genes are given only for firm matches. Some rows mark clone size as missing; the rest say once, few, many or name a class of expanded clone.

D gene: NA; V gene: TRBV25-1; clone size: NA; J gene: TRBJ2-1; CDR3 DNA: TGTGCCAGCAGTGAGCGGGACAGTCCCTACAATGAGCAGTTCTTC; CDR3 protein: CASSERDSPYNEQFF
D gene: NA; V gene: TRBV28; clone size: NA; J gene: TRBJ1-2; CDR3 DNA: TGTGCCAGCACTTTCGGAGCGCGTCGCGGCTACACCTTC; CDR3 protein: CASTFGARRGYTF
D gene: NA; V gene: TRBV6-5; clone size: NA; J gene: TRBJ2-7; CDR3 DNA: TGTGCCAGCAGTTCTCCCTACGAGCAGTACTTC; CDR3 protein: CASSSPYEQYF
D gene: NA; V gene: TRBV5-1; clone size: NA; J gene: TRBJ2-3; CDR3 DNA: TGCGCCAGCAGCTCAACTGGGGAGCTAGGGACAGATACGCAGTATTTT; CDR3 protein: CASSSTGELGTDTQYF
D gene: NA; V gene: TRBV7-8; clone size: NA; J gene: TRBJ2-7; CDR3 DNA: TGTGCCAGCAGCTTAGACTACCATCGGGTCGACGAGCAGTACTTC; CDR3 protein: CASSLDYHRVDEQYF
D gene: NA; V gene: TRBV19; clone size: NA; J gene: TRBJ1-5; CDR3 DNA: TGTGCCAGTAAAGCTCTGGTGGGAACCGGACGGGATAGCAATCAGCCCCAGCATTTT; CDR3 protein: CASKALVGTGRDSNQPQHF
D gene: NA; V gene: TRBV7-9; clone size: NA; J gene: TRBJ2-6; CDR3 DNA: TGTGCCAGCGGCGCAGGCTCTGGGGCCAACGTCCTGACTTTC; CDR3 protein: CASGAGSGANVLTF
D gene: TRBD2; V gene: TRBV13; clone size: NA; J gene: TRBJ2-3; CDR3 DNA: TGTGCCAGCAGCACTAGCGGGAGGGAGACAGATACGCAGTATTTT; CDR3 protein: CASSTSGRETDTQYF
D gene: NA; V gene: TRBV6-1; clone size: NA; J gene: TRBJ1-3; CDR3 DNA: TGTGCCAGCAGTGAAGCGACAGGCTCTGGAAACACCATATATTTT; CDR3 protein: CASSEATGSGNTIYF
D gene: NA; V gene: TRBV27; clone size: NA; J gene: TRBJ2-3; CDR3 DNA: TGTGCCAGCAGTTTATTTAGGACCGGGGATACGCAGTATTTT; CDR3 protein: CASSLFRTGDTQYF
D gene: NA; V gene: TRBV6-5; clone size: NA; J gene: TRBJ2-1; CDR3 DNA: TGTGCCAGCAGTTACGGAGCAAGGGGAGACTACAATGAGCAGTTCTTC; CDR3 protein: CASSYGARGDYNEQFF
D gene: TRBD2; V gene: TRBV3-1/TRBV3-2; clone size: NA; J gene: TRBJ2-5; CDR3 DNA: TGTGCCAGCAGCCAAGGGGGAGGGCCCTCGAGGGAGACCCAGTACTTC; CDR3 protein: CASSQGGGPSRETQYF
D gene: TRBD1; V gene: TRBV9; clone size: NA; J gene: TRBJ2-2; CDR3 DNA: TGTGCCAGCAGCGGTCCCGGGACAGGGGGAGGTAGCACCGGGGAGCTGTTTTTT; CDR3 protein: CASSGPGTGGGSTGELFF
D gene: TRBD1; V gene: TRBV7-9; clone size: NA; J gene: TRBJ2-7; CDR3 DNA: TGTGCCAGCAGTTCCGGGACAGACACCCTCCAGCAGTACTTC; CDR3 protein: CASSSGTDTLQQYF
D gene: TRBD1; V gene: TRBV7-9; clone size: NA; J gene: TRBJ2-5; CDR3 DNA: TGTGCCAGCAGCTCAGGACAGGGGGCGCGTGAGACCCAGTACTTC; CDR3 protein: CASSSGQGARETQYF
D gene: NA; V gene: TRBV7-3; clone size: NA; J gene: TRBJ1-1; CDR3 DNA: TGTGCCAGCAGCTCCGGACGGAACACTGAAGCTTTCTTT; CDR3 protein: CASSSGRNTEAFF
D gene: NA; V gene: TRBV2; clone size: once; J gene: TRBJ2-5; CDR3 DNA: TGTGCCAGCAGTGTGCAGATACAAGAGACCCAGTACTTC; CDR3 protein: CASSVQIQETQYF
D gene: TRBD2; V gene: TRBV6-2/TRBV6-3; clone size: NA; J gene: TRBJ2-7; CDR3 DNA: TGTGCCAGCAGTTCTCGGGCTAGCGGGGGCTACGAGCAGTACTTC; CDR3 protein: CASSSRASGGYEQYF
D gene: NA; V gene: TRBV19; clone size: NA; J gene: TRBJ2-7; CDR3 DNA: TGTGCCAGTAGTGTACAGGGAGCCTACGAGCAGTACTTC; CDR3 protein: CASSVQGAYEQYF
D gene: NA; V gene: TRBV15; clone size: NA; J gene: TRBJ1-5; CDR3 DNA: TGTGCCACCAGCAGAGATTTAATCCGGATGGGCAATCAGCCCCAGCATTTT; CDR3 protein: CATSRDLIRMGNQPQHF
D gene: TRBD2; V gene: TRBV20-1; clone size: NA; J gene: TRBJ2-7; CDR3 DNA: TGCAGTGCTAGTTCGATGGGGGCCAGCGGGAGGGCCAGCCCCTACGAGCAGTACTTC; CDR3 protein: CSASSMGASGRASPYEQYF
D gene: NA; V gene: TRBV7-9; clone size: NA; J gene: TRBJ2-7; CDR3 DNA: TGTGCCAGCAGCCCACGGACAGACCCAACCTACGAGCAGTACTTC; CDR3 protein: CASSPRTDPTYEQYF
D gene: NA; V gene: TRBV19; clone size: NA; J gene: TRBJ2-6; CDR3 DNA: TGTGCCAGTAGTACTCCACAGGGCTCTGGGGCCAACGTCCTGACTTTC; CDR3 protein: CASSTPQGSGANVLTF
D gene: TRBD2; V gene: TRBV5-1; clone size: NA; J gene: TRBJ2-3; CDR3 DNA: TGCGCCAGCACACGGGAGGGGAAGGGCCGCACAGATACGCAGTATTTT; CDR3 protein: CASTREGKGRTDTQYF
D gene: NA; V gene: TRBV12-5; clone size: NA; J gene: TRBJ2-3; CDR3 DNA: TGTGCTAGTGGGGTTGGGGACCCTAGGGCGGATACGCAGTATTTT; CDR3 protein: CASGVGDPRADTQYF
D gene: TRBD2; V gene: TRBV27; clone size: NA; J gene: TRBJ2-7; CDR3 DNA: TGTGCCAGCAGTCCCGGGACTAGCGGGATGTACGAGCAGTACTTC; CDR3 protein: CASSPGTSGMYEQYF
D gene: NA; V gene: TRBV28; clone size: NA; J gene: TRBJ2-7; CDR3 DNA: TGTGCCAGCAGTCCTACCGCTCGAACACACGAGCAGTACTTC; CDR3 protein: CASSPTARTHEQYF
D gene: NA; V gene: TRBV27; clone size: NA; J gene: TRBJ2-3; CDR3 DNA: TGTGCCAGCAGTTGGTTAGCGGGCACAGATACGCAGTATTTT; CDR3 protein: CASSWLAGTDTQYF
D gene: NA; V gene: TRBV3-1/TRBV3-2; clone size: once; J gene: TRBJ2-6; CDR3 DNA: TGTGCCAGCAGTCTTACAGAGTCTGGGGCCAACGTCCTGACTTTC; CDR3 protein: CASSLTESGANVLTF
D gene: NA; V gene: TRBV5-1; clone size: NA; J gene: TRBJ1-5; CDR3 DNA: TGCGCCAGCAGCTTGGCGATCGACAGTCTCCAGCATTTT; CDR3 protein: CASSLAIDSLQHF
D gene: NA; V gene: TRBV7-2; clone size: NA; J gene: TRBJ2-1; CDR3 DNA: TGTGCCAGCAGCTTAAGGGGGATCCGCCGGGGCTACAATGAGCAGTTCTTC; CDR3 protein: CASSLRGIRRGYNEQFF
D gene: NA; V gene: TRBV6-4; clone size: NA; J gene: TRBJ2-5; CDR3 DNA: TGTGCCAGCAGTGGTTCTCTAGAGACCCAGTACTTC; CDR3 protein: CASSGSLETQYF
D gene: NA; V gene: TRBV25-1; clone size: medium-sized; J gene: TRBJ1-2; CDR3 DNA: TGTGCCAGCAGTGATCCAGTTGCAGGCTACACCTTC; CDR3 protein: CASSDPVAGYTF
D gene: NA; V gene: TRBV19; clone size: NA; J gene: TRBJ1-5; CDR3 DNA: TGTGCCAGTAGTATAACGAGGGCCCATCAGCCCCAGCATTTT; CDR3 protein: CASSITRAHQPQHF
D gene: TRBD2; V gene: TRBV7-2; clone size: NA; J gene: TRBJ2-7; CDR3 DNA: TGTGCCAGCAGCCGGACTAGCTCCCCCTCCTACGAGCAGTACTTC; CDR3 protein: CASSRTSSPSYEQYF
D gene: TRBD2; V gene: TRBV5-4; clone size: NA; J gene: TRBJ2-5; CDR3 DNA: TGTGCCAGCAGCTCAGGACTAGCGGGAGAGAGAGAGACCCAGTACTTC; CDR3 protein: CASSSGLAGERETQYF
D gene: TRBD2; V gene: TRBV7-3; clone size: NA; J gene: TRBJ2-7; CDR3 DNA: TGTGCCAGCAGCTCGGGACTAGCAGGAGAGCAGTACTTC; CDR3 protein: CASSSGLAGEQYF